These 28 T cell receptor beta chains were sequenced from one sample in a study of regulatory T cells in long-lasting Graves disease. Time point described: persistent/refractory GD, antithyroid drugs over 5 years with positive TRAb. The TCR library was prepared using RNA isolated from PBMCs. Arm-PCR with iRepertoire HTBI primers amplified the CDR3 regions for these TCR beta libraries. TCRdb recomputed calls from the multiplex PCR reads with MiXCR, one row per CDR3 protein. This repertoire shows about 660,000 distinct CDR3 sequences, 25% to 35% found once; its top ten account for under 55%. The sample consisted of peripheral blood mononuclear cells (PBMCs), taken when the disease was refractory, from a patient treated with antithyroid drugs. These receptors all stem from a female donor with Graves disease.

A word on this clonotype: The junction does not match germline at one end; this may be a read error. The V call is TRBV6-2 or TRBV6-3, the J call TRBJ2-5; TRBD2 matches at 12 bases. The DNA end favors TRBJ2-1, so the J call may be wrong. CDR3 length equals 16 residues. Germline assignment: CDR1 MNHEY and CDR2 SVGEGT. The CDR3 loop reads CAISETGTSGSNEQFF. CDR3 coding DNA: TGTGCCATCAGTGAGACCGGGACTAGCGGGTCGAATGAGCAGTTCTTC.

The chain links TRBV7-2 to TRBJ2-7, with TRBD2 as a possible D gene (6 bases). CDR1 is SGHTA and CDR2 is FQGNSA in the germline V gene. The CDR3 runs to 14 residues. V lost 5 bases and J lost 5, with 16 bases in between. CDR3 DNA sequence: TGTGCCAGCAGCCCCGGAGGGTATCTTGACGAGCAGTACTTC. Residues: CASSPGGYLDEQYF.

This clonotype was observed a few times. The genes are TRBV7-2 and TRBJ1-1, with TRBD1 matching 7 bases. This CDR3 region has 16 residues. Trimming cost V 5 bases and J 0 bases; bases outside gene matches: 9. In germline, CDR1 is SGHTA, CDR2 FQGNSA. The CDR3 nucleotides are TGTGCCAGCAGCCGCCCCACACAGGGGTTGAACACTGAAGCTTTCTTT. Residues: CASSRPTQGLNTEAFF. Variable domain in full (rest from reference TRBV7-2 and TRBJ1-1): GAGVSQSPSNKVTEKGKDVELRCDPISGHTALYWYRQSLGQGLEFLIYFQGNSAPDKSGLPSDRFSAERTGGSVSTLTIQRTQQEDSAVYLCASSRPTQGLNTEAFFGQGTRLTVV.

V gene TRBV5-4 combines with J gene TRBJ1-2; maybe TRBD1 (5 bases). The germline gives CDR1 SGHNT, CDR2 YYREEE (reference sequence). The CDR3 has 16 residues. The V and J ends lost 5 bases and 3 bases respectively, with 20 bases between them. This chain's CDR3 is CASSQRQLPAHYGYTF. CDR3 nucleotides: TGTGCCAGCAGTCAAAGACAGCTCCCGGCGCACTATGGCTACACCTTC.

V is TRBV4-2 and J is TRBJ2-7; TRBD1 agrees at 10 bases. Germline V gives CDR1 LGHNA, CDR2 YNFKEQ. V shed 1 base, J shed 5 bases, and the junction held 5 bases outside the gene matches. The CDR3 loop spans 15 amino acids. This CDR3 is CASSQVGQGGNEQYF. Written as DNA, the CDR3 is TGTGCCAGCAGCCAAGTCGGACAGGGGGGAAACGAGCAGTACTTC.

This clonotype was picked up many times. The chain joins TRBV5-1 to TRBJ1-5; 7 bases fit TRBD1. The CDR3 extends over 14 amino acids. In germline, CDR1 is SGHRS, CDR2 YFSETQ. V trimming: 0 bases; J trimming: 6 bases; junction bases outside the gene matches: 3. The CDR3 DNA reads TGCGCCAGCAGCTTGGAGTCAGGGGGTCAGCCCCAGCATTTT. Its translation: CASSLESGGQPQHF.

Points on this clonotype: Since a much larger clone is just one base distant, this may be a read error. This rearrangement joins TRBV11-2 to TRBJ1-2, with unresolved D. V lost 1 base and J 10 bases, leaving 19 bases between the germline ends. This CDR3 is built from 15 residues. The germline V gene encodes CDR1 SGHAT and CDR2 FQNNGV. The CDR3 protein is CASSLVGQAFPAYTF. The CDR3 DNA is TGTGCCAGCAGCTTAGTTGGGCAGGCCTTCCCGGCCTACACCTTC.

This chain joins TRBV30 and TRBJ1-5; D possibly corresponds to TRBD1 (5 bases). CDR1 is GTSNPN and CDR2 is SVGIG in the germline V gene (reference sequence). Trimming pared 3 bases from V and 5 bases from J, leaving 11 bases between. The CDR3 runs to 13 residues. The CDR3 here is CAWSRGSDQPQHF. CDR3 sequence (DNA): TGTGCCTGGAGCCGGGGGTCCGATCAGCCCCAGCATTTT.

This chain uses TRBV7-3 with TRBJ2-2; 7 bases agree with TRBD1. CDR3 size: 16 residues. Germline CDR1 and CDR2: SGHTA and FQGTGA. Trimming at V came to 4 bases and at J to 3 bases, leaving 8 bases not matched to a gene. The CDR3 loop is CASSSEPDRDTGELFF. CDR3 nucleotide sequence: TGTGCCAGCAGCTCCGAACCCGACAGGGACACCGGGGAGCTGTTTTTT.

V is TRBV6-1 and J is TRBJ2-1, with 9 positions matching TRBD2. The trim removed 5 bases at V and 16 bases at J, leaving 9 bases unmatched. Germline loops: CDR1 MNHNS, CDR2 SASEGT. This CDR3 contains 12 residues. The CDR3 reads CASSNSGSRVFF. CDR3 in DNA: TGTGCCAGCAGTAATAGCGGGAGTAGGGTATTCTTC.

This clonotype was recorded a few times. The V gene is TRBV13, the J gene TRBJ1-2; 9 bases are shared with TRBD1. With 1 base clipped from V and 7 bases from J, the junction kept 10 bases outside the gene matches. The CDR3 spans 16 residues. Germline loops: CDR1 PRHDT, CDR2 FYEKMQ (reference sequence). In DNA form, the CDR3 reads TGTGCCAGCAGCTTAGTGCTTCGGACAGGGGCACGTGGCTACACCTTC. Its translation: CASSLVLRTGARGYTF. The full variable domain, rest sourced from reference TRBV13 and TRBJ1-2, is AAGVIQSPRHLIKEKRETATLKCYPIPRHDTVYWYQQGPGQDPQFLISFYEKMQSDKGSIPDRFSAQQFSDYHSELNMSSLELGDSALYFCASSLVLRTGARGYTFGSGTRLTVV.

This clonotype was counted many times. Here the CDR3 DNA reads TGTGCCAGCAAGGTCGGACCAAGGTACCAAGAGACCCAGTACTTC. As protein: CASKVGPRYQETQYF. The V gene is TRBV2, the J gene TRBJ2-5; D is undetermined. V was clipped by 7 bases and J by 0 bases, with 15 bases between them. This CDR3 is built from 15 residues. Germline V gives CDR1 SNHLY, CDR2 FYNNEI.

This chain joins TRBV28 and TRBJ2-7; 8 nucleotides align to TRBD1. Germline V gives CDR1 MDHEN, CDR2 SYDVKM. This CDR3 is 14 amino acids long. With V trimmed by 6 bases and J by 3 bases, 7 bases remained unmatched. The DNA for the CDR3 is TGTGCCAGCAGCAGGACAGGGAACCGCTACGAGCAGTACTTC. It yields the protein CASSRTGNRYEQYF.

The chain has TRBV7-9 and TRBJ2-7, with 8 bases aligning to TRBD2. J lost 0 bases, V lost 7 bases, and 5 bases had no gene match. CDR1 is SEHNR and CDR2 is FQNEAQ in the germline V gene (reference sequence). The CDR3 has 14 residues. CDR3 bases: TGTGCCAGCACCGAACTAGCGGCCTCCTACGAGCAGTACTTC. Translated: CASTELAASYEQYF.

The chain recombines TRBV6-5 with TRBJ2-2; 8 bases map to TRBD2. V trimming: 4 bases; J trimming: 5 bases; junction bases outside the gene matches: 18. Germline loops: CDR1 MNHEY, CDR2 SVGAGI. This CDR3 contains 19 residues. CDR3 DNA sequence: TGTGCCAGCAGTTCCCCCCGCGAGGGTAGCGGGATTAATACCGGGGAGCTGTTTTTT. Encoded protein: CASSSPREGSGINTGELFF.

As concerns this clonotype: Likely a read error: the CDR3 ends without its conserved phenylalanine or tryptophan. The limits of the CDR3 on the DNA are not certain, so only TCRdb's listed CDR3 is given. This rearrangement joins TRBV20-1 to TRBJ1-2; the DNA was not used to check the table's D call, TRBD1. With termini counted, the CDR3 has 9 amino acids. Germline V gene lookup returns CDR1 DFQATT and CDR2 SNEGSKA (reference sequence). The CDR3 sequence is CSARGGRGY.

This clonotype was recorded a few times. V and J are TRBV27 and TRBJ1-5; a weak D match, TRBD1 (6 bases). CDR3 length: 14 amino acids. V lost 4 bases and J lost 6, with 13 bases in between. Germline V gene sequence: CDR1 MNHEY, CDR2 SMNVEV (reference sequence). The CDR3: CASSSGGRVQPQHF. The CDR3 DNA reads TGTGCCAGCAGTTCCGGGGGGCGCGTTCAGCCCCAGCATTTT.

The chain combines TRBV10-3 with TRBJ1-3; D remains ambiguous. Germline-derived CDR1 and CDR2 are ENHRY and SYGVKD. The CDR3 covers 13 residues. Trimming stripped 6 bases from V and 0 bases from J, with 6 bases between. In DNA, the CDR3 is TGTGCCATCAGGGGAAACTCTGGAAACACCATATATTTT. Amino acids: CAIRGNSGNTIYF.

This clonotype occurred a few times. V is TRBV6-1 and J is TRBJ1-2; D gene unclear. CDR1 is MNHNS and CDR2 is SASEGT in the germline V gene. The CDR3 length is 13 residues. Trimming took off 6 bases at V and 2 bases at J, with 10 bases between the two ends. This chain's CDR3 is CASRVSQNYGYTF. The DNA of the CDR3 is TGTGCCAGCAGGGTATCACAAAACTATGGCTACACCTTC.

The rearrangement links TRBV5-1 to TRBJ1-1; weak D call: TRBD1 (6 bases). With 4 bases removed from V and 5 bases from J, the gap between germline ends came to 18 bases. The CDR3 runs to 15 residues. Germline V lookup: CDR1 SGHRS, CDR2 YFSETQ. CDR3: CASSGGGGLRTEAFF. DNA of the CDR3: TGCGCCAGCAGCGGGGGCGGGGGCCTCCGGACTGAAGCTTTCTTT.

As DNA, the CDR3 is TGTGCCAGCAGCTTAGTTGGGCGGCGGGAGATCGGTGAGACCCAGTACTTC. Translated: CASSLVGRREIGETQYF. This chain uses TRBV7-2 with TRBJ2-5; 7 positions agree with TRBD2. Germline assignment: CDR1 SGHTA and CDR2 FQGNSA. This CDR3 is built from 17 residues. V gave up 1 base and J gave up 5 bases; unmatched junction bases: 13.

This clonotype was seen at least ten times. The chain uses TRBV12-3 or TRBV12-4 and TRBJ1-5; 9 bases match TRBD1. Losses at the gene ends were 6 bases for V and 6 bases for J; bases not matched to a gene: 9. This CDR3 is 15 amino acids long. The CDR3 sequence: CASRPTGQGFQPQHF. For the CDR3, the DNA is TGTGCCAGCAGGCCCACGGGACAGGGATTTCAGCCCCAGCATTTT.

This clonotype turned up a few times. The CDR3 protein is CASSVPGQSYEQYF. The CDR3 nucleotides read TGTGCCAGCAGCGTCCCGGGACAGTCCTACGAGCAGTACTTC. The chain has TRBV7-3 and TRBJ2-7, with 7 positions matching TRBD1. The CDR3 spans 14 residues. CDR1 is SGHTA, CDR2 FQGTGA, per germline. V was pared by 5 bases and J by 1 base, with 5 bases of the junction left unmatched.

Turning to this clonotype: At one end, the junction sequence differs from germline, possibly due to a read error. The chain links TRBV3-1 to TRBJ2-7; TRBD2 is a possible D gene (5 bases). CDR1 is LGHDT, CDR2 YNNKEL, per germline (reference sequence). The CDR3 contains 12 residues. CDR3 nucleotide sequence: TGTGCCAGCAGCCAAGGGACGACTATGATGCACTTC. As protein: CASSQGTTMMHF.

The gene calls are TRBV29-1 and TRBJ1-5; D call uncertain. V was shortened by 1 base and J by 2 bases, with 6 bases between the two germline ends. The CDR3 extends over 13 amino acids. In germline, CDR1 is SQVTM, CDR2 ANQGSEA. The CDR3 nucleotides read TGCAGCGTTGAAGTGGGTGGCAATCAGCCCCAGCATTTT. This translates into CSVEVGGNQPQHF.

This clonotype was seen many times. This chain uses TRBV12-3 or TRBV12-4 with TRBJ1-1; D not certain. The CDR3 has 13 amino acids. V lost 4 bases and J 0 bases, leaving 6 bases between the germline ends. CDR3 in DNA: TGTGCCAGCAGTTCCGGACTGAACACTGAAGCTTTCTTT. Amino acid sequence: CASSSGLNTEAFF.

This CDR3 is CASGFSHGVNTGELFF. For the CDR3, the DNA is TGTGCTAGTGGTTTTTCCCATGGGGTGAACACCGGGGAGCTGTTTTTT. The rearrangement uses TRBV12-5 and TRBJ2-2; D not resolved. The V end lost 3 bases, the J end lost 1 base, and 12 bases lay between the germline ends. CDR3 length: 16 residues. From germline, CDR1 is LGHNT and CDR2 FRNRAP.

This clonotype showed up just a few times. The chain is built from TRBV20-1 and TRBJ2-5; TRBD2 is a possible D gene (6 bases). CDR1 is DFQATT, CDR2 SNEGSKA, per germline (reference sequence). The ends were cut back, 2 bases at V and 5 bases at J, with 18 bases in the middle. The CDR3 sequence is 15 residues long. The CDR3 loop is CSARSAGLPHETQYF. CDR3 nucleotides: TGCAGTGCTAGAAGTGCGGGACTCCCCCACGAGACCCAGTACTTC.